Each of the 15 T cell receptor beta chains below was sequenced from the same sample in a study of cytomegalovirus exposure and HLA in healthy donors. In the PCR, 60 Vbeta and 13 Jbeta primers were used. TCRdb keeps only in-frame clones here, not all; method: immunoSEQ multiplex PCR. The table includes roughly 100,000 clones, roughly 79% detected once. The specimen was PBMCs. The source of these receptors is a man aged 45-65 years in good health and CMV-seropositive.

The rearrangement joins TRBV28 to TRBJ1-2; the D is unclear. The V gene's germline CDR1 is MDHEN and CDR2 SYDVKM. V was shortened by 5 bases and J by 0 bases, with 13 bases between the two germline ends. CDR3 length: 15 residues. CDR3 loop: CASSTGINANYGYTF. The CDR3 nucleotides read TGTGCCAGCAGTACGGGGATCAATGCTAACTATGGCTACACCTTC.

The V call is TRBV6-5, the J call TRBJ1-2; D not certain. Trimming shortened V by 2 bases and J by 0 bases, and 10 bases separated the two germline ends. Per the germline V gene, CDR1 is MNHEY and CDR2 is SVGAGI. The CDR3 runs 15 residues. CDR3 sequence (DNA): TGTGCCAGCAGTTACAACAGTGCTACTAACTATGGCTACACCTTC. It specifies CASSYNSATNYGYTF.

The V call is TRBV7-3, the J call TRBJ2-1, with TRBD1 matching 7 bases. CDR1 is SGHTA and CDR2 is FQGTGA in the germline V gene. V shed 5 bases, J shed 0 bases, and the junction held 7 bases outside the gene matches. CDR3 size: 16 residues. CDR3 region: CASSRTGTVSYNEQFF. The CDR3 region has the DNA TGTGCCAGCAGCCGAACCGGGACAGTCTCCTACAATGAGCAGTTCTTC. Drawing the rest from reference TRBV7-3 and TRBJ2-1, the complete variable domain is GAGVSQTPSNKVTEKGKYVELRCDPISGHTALYWYRQSLGQGPEFLIYFQGTGAADDSGLPNDRFFAVRPEGSVSTLKIQRTERGDSAVYLCASSRTGTVSYNEQFFGPGTRLTVL.

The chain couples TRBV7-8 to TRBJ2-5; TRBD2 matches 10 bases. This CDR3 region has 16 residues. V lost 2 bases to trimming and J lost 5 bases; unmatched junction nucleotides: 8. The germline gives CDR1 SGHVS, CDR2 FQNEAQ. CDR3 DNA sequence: TGTGCCAGCAGCTTATGGGAAAGCGGGAGGGATGAGACCCAGTACTTC. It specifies CASSLWESGRDETQYF.

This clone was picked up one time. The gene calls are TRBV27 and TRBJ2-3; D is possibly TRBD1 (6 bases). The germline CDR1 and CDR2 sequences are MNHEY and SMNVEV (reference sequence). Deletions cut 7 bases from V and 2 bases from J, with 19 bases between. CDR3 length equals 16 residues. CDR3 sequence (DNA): TGTGCCAGCACCACGTACAGGGTAGGGGCCACAGATACGCAGTATTTT. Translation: CASTTYRVGATDTQYF.

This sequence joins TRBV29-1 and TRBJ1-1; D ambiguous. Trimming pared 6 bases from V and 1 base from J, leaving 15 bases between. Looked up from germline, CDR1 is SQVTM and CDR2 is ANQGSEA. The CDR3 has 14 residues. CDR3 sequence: CSVMTAQWNTEAFF. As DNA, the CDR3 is TGCAGCGTAATGACTGCCCAGTGGAACACTGAAGCTTTCTTT.

The CDR3 sequence is CASYRGGNTEAFF. CDR3 in DNA: TGTGCCAGTTACAGGGGAGGTAACACTGAAGCTTTCTTT. The chain combines TRBV19 with TRBJ1-1, with TRBD1 identical over 7 bases. V dropped 8 bases and J dropped 2; count of bases not matched to a gene: 5. CDR1 and CDR2 from the germline V gene are LNHDA and SQIVND (reference sequence). The CDR3 totals 13 residues.

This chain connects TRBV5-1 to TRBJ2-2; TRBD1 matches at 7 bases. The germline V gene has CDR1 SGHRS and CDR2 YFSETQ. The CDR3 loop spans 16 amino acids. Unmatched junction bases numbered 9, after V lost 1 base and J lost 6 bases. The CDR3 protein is CASSLLQGLIAGELFF. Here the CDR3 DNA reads TGCGCCAGCAGCTTGTTACAGGGGTTAATCGCCGGGGAGCTGTTTTTT.

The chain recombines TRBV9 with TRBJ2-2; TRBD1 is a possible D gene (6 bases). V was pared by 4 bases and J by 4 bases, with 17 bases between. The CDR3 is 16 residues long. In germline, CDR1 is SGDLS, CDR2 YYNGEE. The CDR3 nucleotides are TGTGCCAGCAGCCCCATGGACAGTGTCTTCACCGGGGAGCTGTTTTTT. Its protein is CASSPMDSVFTGELFF.

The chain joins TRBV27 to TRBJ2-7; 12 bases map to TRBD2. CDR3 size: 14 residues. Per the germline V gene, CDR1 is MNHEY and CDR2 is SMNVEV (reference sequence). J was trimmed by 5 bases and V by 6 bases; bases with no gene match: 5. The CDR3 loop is CASSRRTSGDEQYF. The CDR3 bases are TGTGCCAGCAGCCGCCGGACTAGCGGGGACGAGCAGTACTTC.

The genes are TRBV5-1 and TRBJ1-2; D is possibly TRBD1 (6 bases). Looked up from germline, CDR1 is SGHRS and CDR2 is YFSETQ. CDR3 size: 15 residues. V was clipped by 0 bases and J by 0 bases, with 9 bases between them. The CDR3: CASSLEGQANYGYTF. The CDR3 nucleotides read TGCGCCAGCAGCTTGGAGGGACAAGCTAACTATGGCTACACCTTC.

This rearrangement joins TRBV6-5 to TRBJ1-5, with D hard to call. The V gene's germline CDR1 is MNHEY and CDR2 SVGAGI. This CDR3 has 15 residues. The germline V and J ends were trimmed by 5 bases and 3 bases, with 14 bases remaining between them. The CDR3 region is CASSAWTEVNQPQHF. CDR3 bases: TGTGCCAGCAGTGCTTGGACGGAGGTCAATCAGCCCCAGCATTTT.

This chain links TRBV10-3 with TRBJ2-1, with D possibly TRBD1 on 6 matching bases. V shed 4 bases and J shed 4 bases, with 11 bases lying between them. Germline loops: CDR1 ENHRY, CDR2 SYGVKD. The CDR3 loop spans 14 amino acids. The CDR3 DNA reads TGTGCCATCAGTGTGGGGACACAGTACAATGAGCAGTTCTTC. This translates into CAISVGTQYNEQFF.

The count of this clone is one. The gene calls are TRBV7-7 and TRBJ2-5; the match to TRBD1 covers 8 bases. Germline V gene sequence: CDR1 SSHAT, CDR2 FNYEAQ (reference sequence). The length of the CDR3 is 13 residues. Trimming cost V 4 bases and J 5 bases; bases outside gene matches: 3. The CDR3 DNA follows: TGTGCCAGCAGCTCGACAGGGGCCGAGACCCAGTACTTC. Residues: CASSSTGAETQYF.

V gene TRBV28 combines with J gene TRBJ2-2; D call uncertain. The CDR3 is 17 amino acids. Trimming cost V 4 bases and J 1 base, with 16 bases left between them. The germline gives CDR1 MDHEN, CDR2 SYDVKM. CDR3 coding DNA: TGTGCCAGCAGTTCCCGGTCATCCTATATGAACACCGGGGAGCTGTTTTTT. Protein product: CASSSRSSYMNTGELFF.